The 22 T cell receptor beta chains given below trace back to one sample, sequenced in a study of cytomegalovirus exposure and HLA in healthy donors. With 60 Vbeta and 13 Jbeta primers, the PCR was carried out. The data were produced by immunoSEQ multiplex PCR, yet TCRdb's version contains in-frame clones alone and is incomplete. The sample has 140,000 to 150,000 clones; about 73% are singletons. The sample consisted of PBMCs. The source of these receptors is a woman in her sixties in good health and CMV-seropositive.

V gene TRBV2 combines with J gene TRBJ2-5, with 8 positions matching TRBD2. CDR1 SNHLY and CDR2 FYNNEI come from the germline V gene. The CDR3 is 15 amino acids. J lost 5 bases, V lost 7 bases, and 12 bases had no gene match. The CDR3 loop is CASTAWAGGRETQYF. CDR3 bases: TGTGCCAGCACCGCCTGGGCGGGAGGACGGGAGACCCAGTACTTC.

This clone has a handful of counts. V usage is TRBV9 and J usage is TRBJ2-5; D is perhaps TRBD2 (6 bases). The CDR3 is made up of 12 amino acids. Trimming removed 3 bases at V and 13 bases at J, with 16 bases between. Germline V CDR1 and CDR2: SGDLS, YYNGEE. The CDR3 protein is CASSGGDGPRYF. CDR3 DNA sequence: TGTGCCAGCAGCGGCGGGGACGGGCCCCGGTACTTC.

The genes are TRBV9 and TRBJ1-2, with TRBD1 as a possible D gene (5 bases). Germline-derived CDR1 and CDR2 are SGDLS and YYNGEE. The V end lost 3 bases, the J end lost 6 bases, and 15 bases lay between the germline ends. This CDR3 region has 14 residues. The CDR3 DNA reads TGTGCCAGCAGCGCCCTAGGGGCCCCTAATGGCTACACCTTC. Translating it yields CASSALGAPNGYTF.

The CDR3 sequence: CASRAGGQPQHF. Written as DNA, the CDR3 is TGTGCCAGCAGGGCCGGGGGTCAGCCCCAGCATTTT. The chain uses TRBV27 and TRBJ1-5; TRBD1 might be the D (5 bases). Trimming removed 6 bases from V and 6 bases from J, with 9 bases in between. Per the germline V gene, CDR1 is MNHEY and CDR2 is SMNVEV (reference sequence). This CDR3 contains 12 residues.

This sequence joins TRBV6-5 and TRBJ2-6; D call uncertain. Germline V gives CDR1 MNHEY, CDR2 SVGAGI. The CDR3 contains 16 residues. V lost 1 base to trimming and J lost 0 bases, with 7 bases between them. Here the CDR3 DNA reads TGTGCCAGCAGTTACTTCGTGAGCTCTGGGGCCAACGTCCTGACTTTC. Protein sequence: CASSYFVSSGANVLTF.

This clone came up once. The chain joins TRBV4-1 to TRBJ1-5; TRBD1 aligns across 7 bases. V was clipped by 1 base and J by 7 bases; unmatched bases: 7. This CDR3 is 15 amino acids long. The germline CDR1 and CDR2 sequences are MGHRA and YSYEKL. CDR3 DNA sequence: TGCGCCAGCAGCCAAGTCGGGACAGTGGACCAGCCCCAGCATTTT. Protein: CASSQVGTVDQPQHF.

The chain joins TRBV5-4 to TRBJ2-1; possible D gene TRBD2, 6 bases. The CDR3 is made up of 14 amino acids. Between the trimmed V and J ends, which lost 0 bases and 4 bases, there was a span of 8 bases. Per germline, CDR1 SGHNT and CDR2 YYREEE (reference sequence). The CDR3 sequence: CASSLAGTYNEQFF. The CDR3 DNA sequence: TGTGCCAGCAGCTTGGCGGGGACTTACAATGAGCAGTTCTTC. The variable domain in full, completed from reference TRBV5-4 and TRBJ2-1, reads ETGVTQSPTHLIKTRGQQVTLRCSSQSGHNTVSWYQQALGQGPQFIFQYYREEENGRGNFPPRFSGLQFPNYSSELNVNALELDDSALYLCASSLAGTYNEQFFGPGTRLTVL.

The V and J genes are TRBV2 and TRBJ1-3; 8 positions match TRBD1. Germline V gene lookup returns CDR1 SNHLY and CDR2 FYNNEI. CDR3 length equals 18 residues. With 6 bases clipped from V and 0 bases from J, the junction kept 13 bases outside the gene matches. In DNA, the CDR3 is TGTGCCAGCAGCGGACAGGGCCTCGCTTACAACTCTGGAAACACCATATATTTT. As protein: CASSGQGLAYNSGNTIYF.

Concerning this clone: One junction end does not reproduce the germline sequence, and a read error may be involved. The chain couples TRBV7-7 to TRBJ2-5; 13 positions agree with TRBD2. Per the germline V gene, CDR1 is SSHAT and CDR2 is FNYEAQ (reference sequence). CDR3 size: 17 residues. CDR3 nucleotides: TGTGCTAGCAGCTCCGGTACACTAGCGGGAGGGCCGGAGACCCAGTACTTC. This gives the protein CASSSGTLAGGPETQYF.

This clone is a singleton in its sample. J is TRBJ2-3 and V is TRBV5-4; D is perhaps TRBD2 (6 bases). Per germline, CDR1 SGHNT and CDR2 YYREEE (reference sequence). This CDR3 spans 15 amino acids. Trimming stripped 4 bases from V and 3 bases from J, with 15 bases between. CDR3 residues: CASSVGTVRTDTQYF. CDR3 nucleotide sequence: TGTGCCAGCAGCGTGGGGACTGTGAGAACAGATACGCAGTATTTT.

The chain combines TRBV19 with TRBJ1-2; unclear D gene. The CDR3 is made up of 15 amino acids. Trimming pared 3 bases from V and 4 bases from J, leaving 15 bases between. From germline, CDR1 is LNHDA and CDR2 SQIVND (reference sequence). This chain's CDR3 is CASSIRDGGFYGYTF. CDR3 nucleotides: TGTGCCAGTAGTATCCGAGACGGCGGCTTCTATGGCTACACCTTC.

There are a few counts of this clone. This chain connects TRBV6-1 to TRBJ1-2; no clear D gene. V lost 8 bases to trimming and J lost 6 bases, with 22 bases between them. The CDR3 loop spans 15 amino acids. Germline CDR1 reads MNHNS; CDR2 reads SASEGT. The CDR3: CASLQGRSIVDGYTF. The CDR3 bases are TGTGCCAGCCTGCAAGGGAGGAGTATCGTAGATGGCTACACCTTC.

This clone occurred once. The chain joins TRBV7-2 to TRBJ2-7; maybe TRBD2 (7 bases). V lost 5 bases, J lost 1 base, and 12 bases lay in between. The CDR3 is made up of 14 amino acids. Germline V gene lookup returns CDR1 SGHTA and CDR2 FQGNSA. The CDR3 loop is CASSPQGLSYEQYF. DNA for the CDR3: TGTGCCAGCAGCCCACAGGGACTATCCTACGAGCAGTACTTC.

This clone has just a few counts. This chain links TRBV9 with TRBJ1-1, with D perhaps matching TRBD1 (6 bases). CDR3 length equals 15 residues. V lost 4 bases and J lost 1, with 14 bases in between. In germline, CDR1 is SGDLS, CDR2 YYNGEE. DNA for the CDR3: TGTGCCAGCAGCCGCCGCCTGACAGGGAACACTGAAGCTTTCTTT. As protein: CASSRRLTGNTEAFF. Full variable domain (outside the CDR3, taken from reference TRBV9 and TRBJ1-1): DSGVTQTPKHLITATGQRVTLRCSPRSGDLSVYWYQQSLDQGLQFLIQYYNGEERAKGNILERFSAQQFPDLHSELNLSSLELGDSALYFCASSRRLTGNTEAFFGQGTRLTVV.

This clone showed up just a few times. This sequence joins TRBV18 and TRBJ2-1; 16 bases agree with TRBD2. Germline V gene lookup returns CDR1 KGHSH and CDR2 LQKENI. The junction had 2 bases not matched to a gene; V was cut back by 0 bases and J by 9 bases. The CDR3 length is 16 residues. The CDR3 is CASSPPGLAGGSEQFF. The CDR3 DNA is TGTGCCAGCTCACCACCGGGACTAGCGGGAGGGAGTGAGCAGTTCTTC.

This chain joins TRBV28 and TRBJ1-2, with a possible D match to TRBD1 (6 bases). The V gene lost 3 bases and the J gene lost 4 bases, with 9 bases spanning the gap. The CDR3 covers 13 residues. In germline, CDR1 is MDHEN, CDR2 SYDVKM. The CDR3 DNA is TGTGCCAGCAGTTTTGGACAGTTCTATGGCTACACCTTC. It specifies CASSFGQFYGYTF.

The chain links TRBV25-1 to TRBJ1-6; TRBD1 aligns across 8 bases. V was clipped by 6 bases and J by 6 bases; unmatched bases: 7. The germline CDR1 and CDR2 sequences are MGHDK and SYGVNS. The CDR3 has 15 residues. CDR3 amino acids: CASRFDRGFNSPLHF. The CDR3 DNA follows: TGTGCCAGCAGGTTTGACAGGGGTTTTAATTCACCCCTCCACTTT.

This chain joins TRBV4-2 and TRBJ2-2; 7 bases fit TRBD1. The CDR3 sequence is 18 residues long. The ends lost 1 base at V and 0 bases at J; junction bases unmatched: 8. Germline V CDR1 and CDR2: LGHNA, YNFKEQ. The CDR3 DNA sequence: TGTGCCAGCAGCCAAGCTATCGGGACAGCTCCGAACACCGGGGAGCTGTTTTTT. Translation gives CASSQAIGTAPNTGELFF.

With respect to this clone: Other DNA sequences of this sample code for an identical CDR3. V gene TRBV5-1 combines with J gene TRBJ2-5; no clear D gene. The CDR3 is 14 residues long. Per the germline V gene, CDR1 is SGHRS and CDR2 is YFSETQ. V was clipped by 0 bases and J by 1 base, with 7 bases between them. The CDR3 bases are TGCGCCAGCAGCTTGGGTACTGTCCAAGAGACCCAGTACTTC. Protein sequence: CASSLGTVQETQYF.

The chain recombines TRBV16 with TRBJ1-1; TRBD1 is a possible D gene (5 bases). The CDR3 spans 14 residues. The V end was cut by 4 bases, the J end by 3 bases, with 12 bases between. Germline V gene data show CDR1 as KGHSY and CDR2 as FQNENV. The CDR3 bases are TGTGCCAGCAGCCCCAAGGGGAGGGACACTGAAGCTTTCTTT. Its protein is CASSPKGRDTEAFF. Full variable domain (remainder filled in from reference TRBV16 and TRBJ1-1): GEEVAQTPKHLVRGEGQKAKLYCAPIKGHSYVFWYQQVLKNEFKFLISFQNENVFDETGMPKERFSAKCLPNSPCSLEIQATKLEDSAVYFCASSPKGRDTEAFFGQGTRLTVV.

This clone was counted between two and nine times. V is TRBV6-5 and J is TRBJ2-1, with D possibly matching TRBD1 (5 bases). The CDR3 sequence is 12 residues long. Looked up from germline, CDR1 is MNHEY and CDR2 is SVGAGI. The V gene lost 5 bases and the J gene lost 6 bases, with 8 bases spanning the gap. The CDR3 here is CASSGHLNEQFF. CDR3 bases: TGTGCCAGCAGTGGACACCTCAATGAGCAGTTCTTC.

This clone appeared once. J is TRBJ1-2 and V is TRBV2, with 8 bases that match TRBD1. The germline V gene has CDR1 SNHLY and CDR2 FYNNEI. Germline trimming cut 5 bases from V and 4 bases from J; bases unmatched to any gene: 9. This CDR3 comprises 15 residues. The CDR3 loop reads CASSWTGSGGYGYTF. CDR3 coding DNA: TGTGCCAGCAGTTGGACAGGGAGCGGCGGCTATGGCTACACCTTC.